This T cell receptor beta chain was identified in a study of shared clonotypes between healthy human individuals. Across the whole study: CD4 naive and memory got three plates each, CD8 naive two, CD8 memory one. Study-wide results and limits: It was expected that sequencing depth would affect clonotype sharing among donors. Among the subsets, naive ones generally showed larger estimated richness than memory ones.

Here immunoSEQ multiplex PCR was the method, and the copy in TCRdb shows in-frame clones only, minus some. The data contain about 2,200,000 clones, about 92% of them singletons. With regard to this clone: Its antigen is unidentified.

CD45RO-negative cells were positively selected for CCR7, leaving out terminally differentiated effector memory CD45RA+ cells. Sequenced input: naive CD8+ T cells from PBMCs. The source is a man between 18 and 29 years old in good health. Some clones in this sample may be carry-over from other donors' samples.

The DNA for the CDR3 is TGTGCCAGCAGCCCTCGGGACAGGGGGACTTACGAGCAGTACTTC. Protein: CASSPRDRGTYEQYF. The chain uses TRBV9 and TRBJ2-7, with 11 bases that match TRBD1. V shed 4 bases and J 4 bases; nucleotides not matched to a gene: 7. This CDR3 contains 15 residues. Germline values: CDR1 SGDLS, CDR2 YYNGEE.